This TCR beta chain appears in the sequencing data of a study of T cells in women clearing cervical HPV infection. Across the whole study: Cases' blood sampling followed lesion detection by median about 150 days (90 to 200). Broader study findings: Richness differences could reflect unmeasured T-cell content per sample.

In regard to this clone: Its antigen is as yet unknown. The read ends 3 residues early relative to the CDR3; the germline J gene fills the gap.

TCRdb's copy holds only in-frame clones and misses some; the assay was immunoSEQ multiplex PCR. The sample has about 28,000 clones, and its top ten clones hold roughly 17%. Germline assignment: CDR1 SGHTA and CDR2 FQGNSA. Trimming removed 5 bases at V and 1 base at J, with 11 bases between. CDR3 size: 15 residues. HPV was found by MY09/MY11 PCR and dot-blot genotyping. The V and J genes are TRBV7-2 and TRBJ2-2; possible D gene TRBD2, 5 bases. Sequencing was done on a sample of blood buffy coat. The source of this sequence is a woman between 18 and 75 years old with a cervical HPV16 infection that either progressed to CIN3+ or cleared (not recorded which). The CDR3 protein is CASSPSGGNTGELFF. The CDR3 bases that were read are TGTGCCAGCAGCCCCTCAGGAGGGAACACCGGGGAG. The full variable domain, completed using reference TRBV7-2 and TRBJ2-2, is GAGVSQSPSNKVTEKGKDVELRCDPISGHTALYWYRQSLGQGLEFLIYFQGNSAPDKSGLPSDRFSAERTGGSVSTLTIQRTQQEDSAVYLCASSPSGGNTGELFFGEGSRLTVL.